The 7 T cell receptor beta chains presented below share a single source sample, sequenced in a study of CD8 T cells in ankylosing spondylitis. Study-wide results and limits: Ankylosing spondylitis blood appeared to be characterized by a TCR beta motif of roughly eight highly homologous variants.

Each CDR3 protein gets one entry after TCRdb re-called the 5' RACE reads with MiXCR. The data show about 90,000 distinct CDR3 sequences, about 9% seen once. The antigens for these receptors are not known. Input material: blood, either unsorted or a sorted T cell fraction (not recorded which). These receptors were collected from a male donor with ankylosing spondylitis.

The chain joins TRBV12-5 to TRBJ2-1, with a tentative D call TRBD1 (6 bases). There are 14 residues in the CDR3. Germline-derived CDR1 and CDR2 are LGHNT and FRNRAP. Trimming took 5 bases from V and 7 from J, leaving 15 bases between them. CDR3 nucleotide sequence: TGTGCTAGTGGTCCGGACCCTAGGGGGAATGAGCAGTTCTTC. Translated, it gives CASGPDPRGNEQFF.

The chain couples TRBV29-1 to TRBJ2-1; unclear D gene. V was cut by 3 bases and J by 3 bases, with 6 bases left in between. The CDR3 is 12 amino acids. CDR1 is SQVTM, CDR2 ANQGSEA, per germline. The CDR3 sequence is CSVDWVYNEQFF. The CDR3 DNA sequence: TGCAGCGTTGATTGGGTCTACAATGAGCAGTTCTTC.

V and J are TRBV30 and TRBJ1-1; perhaps TRBD1 as D (5 bases). Germline V gene data show CDR1 as GTSNPN and CDR2 as SVGIG (reference sequence). There are 14 residues in the CDR3. V lost 0 bases and J 3 bases, leaving 11 bases between the germline ends. The CDR3 spells CAWSVPRVDTEAFF. Written as DNA, the CDR3 is TGTGCCTGGAGTGTACCCAGGGTAGACACTGAAGCTTTCTTT.

At least ten counts were recorded for this clonotype. The chain is built from TRBV11-2 and TRBJ2-2; 9 bases are shared with TRBD2. With V trimmed by 2 bases and J by 6 bases, 4 bases remained unmatched. Germline CDR1 and CDR2: SGHAT and FQNNGV. The CDR3 has 15 amino acids. The CDR3: CASSLLAGGSGELFF. DNA of the CDR3: TGTGCCAGCAGCTTACTGGCGGGAGGGTCCGGGGAGCTGTTTTTT.

This chain uses TRBV6-1 with TRBJ2-3; D is ambiguous. CDR3 length: 16 residues. Germline V gene sequence: CDR1 MNHNS, CDR2 SASEGT. V was trimmed by 1 base and J by 1 base, leaving 12 bases between them. CDR3 sequence reads: CASSEGEFIGTDTQYF. CDR3 nucleotides: TGTGCCAGCAGTGAAGGGGAATTTATCGGCACAGATACGCAGTATTTT.

This clonotype was recorded at least ten times. The gene calls are TRBV5-1 and TRBJ2-7, with a tentative D call TRBD2 (6 bases). Between the trimmed V and J ends, which lost 9 bases and 0 bases, there was a span of 19 bases. The CDR3 spans 15 residues. Germline values: CDR1 SGHRS, CDR2 YFSETQ. In nucleotides, the CDR3 is TGCGCCACCCGGAGGGATTGGGCTAGCTCCTACGAGCAGTACTTC. Amino acid sequence: CATRRDWASSYEQYF. The full variable domain, completed using reference TRBV5-1 and TRBJ2-7, is KAGVTQTPRYLIKTRGQQVTLSCSPISGHRSVSWYQQTPGQGLQFLFEYFSETQRNKGNFPGRFSGRQFSNSRSEMNVSTLELGDSALYLCATRRDWASSYEQYFGPGTRLTVT.

This clonotype came up many times. This chain connects TRBV6-6 to TRBJ1-2; no reliable D call. There are 11 residues in the CDR3. The germline V gene encodes CDR1 MNHNY and CDR2 SVGAGI (reference sequence). Between the trimmed V and J ends, which lost 6 bases and 9 bases, there was a span of 11 bases. CDR3 region: CASSADGRYTF. In DNA form, the CDR3 reads TGTGCCAGCAGCGCAGACGGACGCTACACCTTC.